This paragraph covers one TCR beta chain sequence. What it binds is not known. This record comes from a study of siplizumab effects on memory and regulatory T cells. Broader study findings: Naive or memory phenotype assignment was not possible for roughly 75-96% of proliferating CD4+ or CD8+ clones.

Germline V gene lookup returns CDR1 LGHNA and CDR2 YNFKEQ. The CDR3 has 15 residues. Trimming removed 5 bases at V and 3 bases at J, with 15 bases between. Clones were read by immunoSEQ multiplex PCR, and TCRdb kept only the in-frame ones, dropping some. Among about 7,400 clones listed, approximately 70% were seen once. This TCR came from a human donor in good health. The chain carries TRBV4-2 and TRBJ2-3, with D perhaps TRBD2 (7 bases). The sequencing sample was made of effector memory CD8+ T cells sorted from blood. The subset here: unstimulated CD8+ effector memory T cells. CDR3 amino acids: CASSFRGAKTDTQYF. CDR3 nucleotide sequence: TGTGCCAGCAGCTTCCGGGGGGCGAAGACAGATACGCAGTATTTT.